The 5 T cell receptor beta chains in this list originate from one sample, sequenced in a study of shared clonotypes between healthy human individuals. Produced via immunoSEQ multiplex PCR; TCRdb's table is partial and in-frame only. The sample has hundreds of thousands of clones; about 74% are singletons. Sequences were obtained from memory CD4+ T cells sorted from blood. Subset of the sample: CD45RA-negative fraction. The receptors shown here come from a woman aged 25 to 39 in good health.

This clone was recorded a few times. Other DNA sequences of this sample code for an identical CDR3. The genes are TRBV11-2 and TRBJ2-7; weak D call: TRBD1 (6 bases). The CDR3 covers 12 residues. The germline V gene has CDR1 SGHAT and CDR2 FQNNGV. Between the trimmed V and J ends, which lost 0 bases and 6 bases, there was a span of 6 bases. As DNA, the CDR3 is TGTGCCAGCAGCTTAGACAGGGGCGAGCAGTACTTC. This codes for CASSLDRGEQYF.

V is TRBV11-2 and J is TRBJ2-7, with 7 bases aligning to TRBD2. The ends lost 5 bases at V and 0 bases at J; junction bases unmatched: 7. Germline CDR1 is SGHAT and CDR2 is FQNNGV. The CDR3 has 15 amino acids. As DNA, the CDR3 is TGTGCCAGCAGCCGGCGGGGCGGGAGCTCCTACGAGCAGTACTTC. This codes for CASSRRGGSSYEQYF. Filled out from reference TRBV11-2 and TRBJ2-7, the complete variable domain reads EAGVAQSPRYKIIEKRQSVAFWCNPISGHATLYWYQQILGQGPKLLIQFQNNGVVDDSQLPKDRFSAERLKGVDSTLKIQPAKLEDSAVYLCASSRRGGSSYEQYFGPGTRLTVT.

Of note for this clone: Other nucleotide sequences from this sample produce the same CDR3. The chain has TRBV7-8 and TRBJ2-3; D not resolved. Germline CDR1 reads SGHVS; CDR2 reads FQNEAQ. V was clipped by 5 bases and J by 1 base, with 10 bases between them. This CDR3 spans 14 amino acids. Here the CDR3 reads CASSLNRGTDTQYF. CDR3 nucleotides: TGTGCCAGCAGCCTCAATCGGGGCACAGATACGCAGTATTTT. Supplemented by reference TRBV7-8 and TRBJ2-3, the full variable domain reads GAGVSQSPRYKVAKRGQDVALRCDPISGHVSLFWYQQALGQGPEFLTYFQNEAQLDKSGLPSDRFFAERPEGSVSTLKIQRTQQEDSAVYLCASSLNRGTDTQYFGPGTRLTVL.

The chain is built from TRBV9 and TRBJ2-2; D unresolved. V lost 2 bases and J 4 bases, leaving 3 bases between the germline ends. The V gene's germline CDR1 is SGDLS and CDR2 YYNGEE. CDR3 size: 12 residues. CDR3 sequence: CASSVSTGELFF. The CDR3 bases are TGTGCCAGCAGCGTCAGCACCGGGGAGCTGTTTTTT. Filled out from reference TRBV9 and TRBJ2-2, the complete variable domain reads DSGVTQTPKHLITATGQRVTLRCSPRSGDLSVYWYQQSLDQGLQFLIQYYNGEERAKGNILERFSAQQFPDLHSELNLSSLELGDSALYFCASSVSTGELFFGEGSRLTVL.

J is TRBJ1-5 and V is TRBV19; TRBD1 might be the D (5 bases). The CDR3 has 13 residues. The V and J ends lost 6 bases and 4 bases respectively, with 10 bases between them. Germline V gene data show CDR1 as LNHDA and CDR2 as SQIVND (reference sequence). CDR3 DNA sequence: TGTGCCAGTAGGAGGGGTGCGAATCAGCCCCAGCATTTT. This codes for CASRRGANQPQHF. The variable domain in full, with the rest retrieved from reference TRBV19 and TRBJ1-5, is DGGITQSPKYLFRKEGQNVTLSCEQNLNHDAMYWYRQDPGQGLRLIYYSQIVNDFQKGDIAEGYSVSREKKESFPLTVTSAQKNPTAFYLCASRRGANQPQHFGDGTRLSIL.